This passage covers 24 T cell receptor beta chains from one sample sequenced in a study of OX40 agonist ivuxolimab in advanced cancers. Sequenced by immunoSEQ multiplex PCR; TCRdb stores in-frame clones only, minus some. Here the sample spans some 64,000 clones, approximately 90% being singletons. This specimen was CD4+ or CD8+ T cells sorted from blood, taken in a trial of the OX40 agonist ivuxolimab. These receptors were taken from an adult with an advanced solid tumor such as melanoma, head and neck, liver or kidney cancer.

The chain recombines TRBV5-1 with TRBJ1-1; TRBD1 is a possible D gene (6 bases). The CDR3 is 14 amino acids. Trimming took off 4 bases at V and 1 base at J, with 11 bases between the two ends. Germline-derived CDR1 and CDR2 are SGHRS and YFSETQ. CDR3 loop: CASSEGGQNTEAFF. In DNA, the CDR3 is TGCGCCAGCAGCGAGGGGGGCCAGAACACTGAAGCTTTCTTT.

The CDR3 DNA sequence: TGTGCCAGCAGCTTTGGACAGCCAGATACGCAGTATTTT. Translated, it gives CASSFGQPDTQYF. This chain joins TRBV9 and TRBJ2-3, with D perhaps matching TRBD1 (6 bases). The V gene's germline CDR1 is SGDLS and CDR2 YYNGEE. Deletions cut 4 bases from V and 4 bases from J, with 10 bases between. This CDR3 is 13 amino acids long.

The chain recombines TRBV6-6 with TRBJ2-7, with a possible D match to TRBD1 (6 bases). This CDR3 comprises 12 residues. The V gene lost 6 bases and the J gene lost 0 bases, with 6 bases spanning the gap. Per germline, CDR1 MNHNY and CDR2 SVGAGI (reference sequence). Here the CDR3 reads CASRDSSYEQYF. CDR3 DNA sequence: TGTGCCAGCAGGGACAGCTCCTACGAGCAGTACTTC.

V gene TRBV5-1 combines with J gene TRBJ2-2; D gene ambiguous. Germline CDR1 and CDR2: SGHRS and YFSETQ. V was shortened by 4 bases and J by 6 bases, with 16 bases between the two germline ends. The CDR3 sequence is 15 residues long. The CDR3 DNA sequence: TGCGCCAGCAGCCCCGTGGCCCTAGAGGCCGGGGAGCTGTTTTTT. This codes for CASSPVALEAGELFF.

Only one count was recorded for this clone. CDR3 nucleotide sequence: TGTGCCAGCAGTAGACTACCGGGGGCATACAATGAGCAGTTCTTC. This gives the protein CASSRLPGAYNEQFF. The chain employs TRBV6-5 and TRBJ2-1; D is possibly TRBD1 or TRBD2 (6 bases each). V dropped 5 bases and J dropped 4 bases, with 15 bases sitting between them. This CDR3 contains 15 residues. Germline CDR1 and CDR2: MNHEY and SVGAGI.

The chain uses TRBV15 and TRBJ2-3; perhaps TRBD2 as D (6 bases). The CDR3 contains 16 residues. V shed 0 bases and J shed 1 base, with 11 bases lying between them. The germline CDR1 and CDR2 sequences are LNHNV and YYDKDF (reference sequence). The CDR3 sequence: CATSRDWAGRTDTQYF. Here the CDR3 DNA reads TGTGCCACCAGCAGAGATTGGGCGGGGCGCACAGATACGCAGTATTTT.

The V and J genes are TRBV6-5 and TRBJ1-5; unclear D gene. The CDR3 spans 12 residues. Germline CDR1 is MNHEY and CDR2 is SVGAGI. Trimming took off 6 bases at V and 6 bases at J, with 9 bases between the two ends. CDR3 DNA: TGTGCCAGCAGGGGTCGGACTCAGCCCCAGCATTTT. Its translation: CASRGRTQPQHF.

The rearrangement links TRBV13 to TRBJ2-1; 9 bases agree with TRBD1. Losses at the gene ends were 5 bases for V and 6 bases for J; bases not matched to a gene: 8. CDR1 and CDR2 (germline): PRHDT, FYEKMQ (reference sequence). The CDR3 has 15 residues. The CDR3 protein is CASSIRTGAANEQFF. The CDR3 nucleotides read TGTGCCAGCAGCATCCGGACAGGGGCTGCCAATGAGCAGTTCTTC.

This chain uses TRBV10-1 with TRBJ1-1, with D uncertain. V lost 8 bases, J lost 1 base, and 14 bases lay in between. CDR1 and CDR2 from the germline V gene are WNHNN and SYGVQD (reference sequence). The CDR3 runs 14 residues. CDR3 in amino acids: CASSERGSNTEAFF. CDR3 nucleotides: TGCGCCAGCTCAGAACGGGGTTCGAACACTGAAGCTTTCTTT.

The V and J genes are TRBV10-2 and TRBJ2-3, with TRBD1 matching over 8 bases. Unmatched junction bases numbered 8, after V lost 5 bases and J lost 4 bases. This CDR3 is 15 amino acids long. In germline, CDR1 is WSHSY, CDR2 SAAADI. The CDR3 bases are TGCGCCAGCAGTTCCGGGACAGGTGGCCCAGATACGCAGTATTTT. This translates into CASSSGTGGPDTQYF.

The J gene is TRBJ2-2, the V gene TRBV7-2, with a tentative D call TRBD1 (6 bases). CDR1 SGHTA and CDR2 FQGNSA come from the germline V gene. This CDR3 region has 15 residues. Trimming cost V 1 base and J 2 bases, with 8 bases left between them. CDR3 residues: CASSLGGGNTGELFF. CDR3 in DNA: TGTGCCAGCAGCTTAGGAGGGGGTAACACCGGGGAGCTGTTTTTT.

The V and J genes are TRBV5-6 and TRBJ2-3; 14 positions agree with TRBD2. CDR1 is SGHDT, CDR2 YYEEEE, per germline. Losses at the gene ends were 4 bases for V and 8 bases for J; bases not matched to a gene: 3. This CDR3 is 14 amino acids long. This chain's CDR3 is CASSGLAGGRTQYF. The DNA of the CDR3 is TGTGCCAGCAGCGGACTAGCGGGAGGTCGTACGCAGTATTTT.

The chain is built from TRBV7-9 and TRBJ2-7; no definite D call. Trimming left V 5 bases short and J 5 bases short, with 19 bases between. This CDR3 is 15 amino acids long. Germline V gene lookup returns CDR1 SEHNR and CDR2 FQNEAQ (reference sequence). The CDR3 reads CASSPTRNLDNEQYF. As DNA, the CDR3 is TGTGCCAGCAGCCCCACTCGGAATTTGGATAACGAGCAGTACTTC.

The chain carries TRBV25-1 and TRBJ1-4; tentatively, D is TRBD1 (6 bases). V was shortened by 2 bases and J by 8 bases, with 18 bases between the two germline ends. CDR1 and CDR2 from the germline V gene are MGHDK and SYGVNS. This CDR3 comprises 16 residues. The DNA for the CDR3 is TGTGCCAGCAGTGAACTATCAGGGGTTGGTTACGAAAAACTGTTTTTT. Its translation is CASSELSGVGYEKLFF.

This clone came up once. This chain joins TRBV4-1 and TRBJ2-5; TRBD1 might be the D (6 bases). CDR1 is MGHRA, CDR2 YSYEKL, per germline. V lost 3 bases to trimming and J lost 2 bases, with 13 bases between them. The CDR3 loop spans 15 amino acids. CDR3 sequence reads: CASSHTTGFQETQYF. CDR3 DNA sequence: TGCGCCAGCAGCCATACCACAGGGTTTCAAGAGACCCAGTACTTC.

CDR3 sequence reads: CASRQTGVNQPQHF. CDR3 in DNA: TGTGCCAGCAGGCAGACCGGGGTCAATCAGCCCCAGCATTTT. This chain uses TRBV2 with TRBJ1-5; D is unclear. Germline V gene data show CDR1 as SNHLY and CDR2 as FYNNEI. V lost 6 bases and J lost 3, with 12 bases in between. This CDR3 is 14 amino acids long.

This chain joins TRBV7-2 and TRBJ1-2; a possible D gene is TRBD1 (5 bases). The length of the CDR3 is 15 residues. The V gene's germline CDR1 is SGHTA and CDR2 FQGNSA. V was shortened by 1 base and J by 6 bases, with 15 bases between the two germline ends. In nucleotides, the CDR3 is TGTGCCAGCAGCTTAGATCATCGCAGGGTAAATGGCTACACCTTC. This sequence encodes CASSLDHRRVNGYTF.

The J gene is TRBJ2-2, the V gene TRBV7-3; TRBD2 matches at 8 bases. V shed 5 bases, J shed 7 bases, and the junction held 9 bases outside the gene matches. CDR1 SGHTA and CDR2 FQGTGA come from the germline V gene. The CDR3 is made up of 15 amino acids. The CDR3 loop reads CASSPSGSFGGELFF. The CDR3 DNA follows: TGTGCCAGCAGCCCGAGCGGGAGCTTCGGCGGGGAGCTGTTTTTT.

The chain joins TRBV30 to TRBJ2-3, with unresolved D. V gave up 4 bases and J gave up 0 bases, with 8 bases separating them. CDR1 is GTSNPN and CDR2 is SVGIG in the germline V gene (reference sequence). The CDR3 totals 13 residues. The CDR3 spells CAWKVGSTDTQYF. The CDR3, as DNA: TGTGCCTGGAAAGTAGGAAGCACAGATACGCAGTATTTT.

This rearrangement joins TRBV29-1 to TRBJ2-3; 11 bases are shared with TRBD1. Per the germline V gene, CDR1 is SQVTM and CDR2 is ANQGSEA. V lost 6 bases, J lost 3 bases, and 5 bases stayed unmatched. The CDR3 is 14 amino acids. The CDR3 DNA reads TGCAGCGTGCCGGACAGGGGGCGGACAGATACGCAGTATTTT. Protein product: CSVPDRGRTDTQYF.

The chain employs TRBV30 and TRBJ1-5, with D uncertain. Deletions cut 1 base from V and 7 bases from J, with 11 bases between. The CDR3 length is 13 residues. Germline CDR1 is GTSNPN and CDR2 is SVGIG (reference sequence). Here the CDR3 DNA reads TGTGCCTGGAGTGAGGGAGCAGGCCAGCCCCAGCATTTT. It yields the protein CAWSEGAGQPQHF.

The V gene is TRBV10-3, the J gene TRBJ2-7; tentative D call: TRBD2 (5 bases). Trimming removed 6 bases from V and 5 bases from J, with 14 bases in between. Germline V lookup: CDR1 ENHRY, CDR2 SYGVKD. This CDR3 is built from 13 residues. This CDR3 reads CAISGDATHEQYF. DNA for the CDR3: TGTGCCATCAGCGGGGATGCGACTCACGAGCAGTACTTC.

This chain connects TRBV6-1 to TRBJ2-2; D gene ambiguous. The V and J ends lost 8 bases and 2 bases respectively, with 12 bases between them. The germline CDR1 and CDR2 sequences are MNHNS and SASEGT. The CDR3 is 14 amino acids. The CDR3 loop is CASPDRRNTGELFF. The CDR3, as DNA: TGTGCCAGCCCAGATCGAAGAAACACCGGGGAGCTGTTTTTT.

J is TRBJ2-1 and V is TRBV5-1; D not resolved. V was pared by 4 bases and J by 0 bases, with 11 bases between. The CDR3 runs to 15 residues. Germline values: CDR1 SGHRS, CDR2 YFSETQ. CDR3 amino acids: CASSALSGSYNEQFF. The DNA of the CDR3 is TGCGCCAGCAGCGCACTCTCGGGCTCCTACAATGAGCAGTTCTTC. The whole variable domain, remainder taken from reference TRBV5-1 and TRBJ2-1, is KAGVTQTPRYLIKTRGQQVTLSCSPISGHRSVSWYQQTPGQGLQFLFEYFSETQRNKGNFPGRFSGRQFSNSRSEMNVSTLELGDSALYLCASSALSGSYNEQFFGPGTRLTVL.